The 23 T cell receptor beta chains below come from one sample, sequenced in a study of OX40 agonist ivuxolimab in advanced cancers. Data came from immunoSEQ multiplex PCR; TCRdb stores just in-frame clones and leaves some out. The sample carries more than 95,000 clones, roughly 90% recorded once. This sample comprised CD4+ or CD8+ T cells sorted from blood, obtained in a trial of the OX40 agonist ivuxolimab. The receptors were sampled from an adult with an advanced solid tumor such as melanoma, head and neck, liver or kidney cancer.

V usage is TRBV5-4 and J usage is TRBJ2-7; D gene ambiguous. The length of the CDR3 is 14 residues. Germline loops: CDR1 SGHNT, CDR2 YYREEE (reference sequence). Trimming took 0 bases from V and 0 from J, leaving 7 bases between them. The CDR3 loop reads CASSLGTTSYEQYF. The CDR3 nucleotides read TGTGCCAGCAGCTTGGGGACCACCTCCTACGAGCAGTACTTC.

CDR3: CASSVGRLASAYNEQFF. Written as DNA, the CDR3 is TGTGCCAGCAGCGTAGGGCGACTAGCTAGCGCCTACAATGAGCAGTTCTTC. The chain links TRBV9 to TRBJ2-1; TRBD2 agrees at 7 bases. V lost 0 bases and J lost 2; bases outside the gene matches: 8. The germline CDR1 and CDR2 sequences are SGDLS and YYNGEE. This CDR3 is built from 17 residues.

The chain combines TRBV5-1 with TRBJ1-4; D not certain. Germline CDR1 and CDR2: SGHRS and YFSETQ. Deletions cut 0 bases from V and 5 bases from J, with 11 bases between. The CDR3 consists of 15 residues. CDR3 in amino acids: CASSLGATINEKLFF. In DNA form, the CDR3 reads TGCGCCAGCAGCTTGGGGGCCACGATAAATGAAAAACTGTTTTTT.

CDR3 amino acids: CASSLPRGPWETQYF. The CDR3 DNA reads TGTGCCAGCAGTTTACCCCGGGGGCCCTGGGAGACCCAGTACTTC. The genes are TRBV28 and TRBJ2-5; D tentatively reads TRBD1 or TRBD2 (6 bases each). Germline CDR1 MDHEN, CDR2 SYDVKM. The CDR3 consists of 15 residues. Trimming left V 2 bases short and J 5 bases short, with 15 bases between.

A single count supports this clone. The CDR3: CASSGRDRGEQYF. In DNA, the CDR3 is TGCGCCAGCAGCGGCCGGGACAGGGGCGAGCAGTACTTC. V and J are TRBV5-1 and TRBJ2-7, with 10 bases identical to TRBD1. Germline CDR1 and CDR2: SGHRS and YFSETQ. The CDR3 sequence is 13 residues long. Unmatched junction bases numbered 4, after V lost 4 bases and J lost 6 bases.

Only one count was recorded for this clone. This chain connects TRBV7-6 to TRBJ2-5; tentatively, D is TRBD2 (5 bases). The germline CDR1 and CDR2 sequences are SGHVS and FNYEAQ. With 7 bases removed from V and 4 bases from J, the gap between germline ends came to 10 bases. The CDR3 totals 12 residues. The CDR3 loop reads CASNLGGETQYF. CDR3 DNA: TGTGCCAGCAACCTAGGAGGAGAGACCCAGTACTTC.

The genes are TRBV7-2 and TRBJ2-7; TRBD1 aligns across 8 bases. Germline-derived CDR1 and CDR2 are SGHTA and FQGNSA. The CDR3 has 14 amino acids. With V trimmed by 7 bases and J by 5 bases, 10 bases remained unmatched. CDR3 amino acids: CASTRDRSEHEQYF. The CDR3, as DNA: TGTGCCAGCACCCGGGACAGGTCTGAACACGAGCAGTACTTC. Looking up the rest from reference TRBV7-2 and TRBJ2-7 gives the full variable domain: GAGVSQSPSNKVTEKGKDVELRCDPISGHTALYWYRQSLGQGLEFLIYFQGNSAPDKSGLPSDRFSAERTGGSVSTLTIQRTQQEDSAVYLCASTRDRSEHEQYFGPGTRLTVT.

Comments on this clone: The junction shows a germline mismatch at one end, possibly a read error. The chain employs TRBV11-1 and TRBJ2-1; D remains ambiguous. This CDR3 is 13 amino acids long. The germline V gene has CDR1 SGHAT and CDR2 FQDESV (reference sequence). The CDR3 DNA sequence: TGTGCCAGCAGCGTAGCCAGAGACAATGAGCAGTTCTTC. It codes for CASSVARDNEQFF. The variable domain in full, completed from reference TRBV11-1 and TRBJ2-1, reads EAEVAQSPRYKITEKSQAVAFWCDPISGHATLYWYRQILGQGPELLVQFQDESVVDDSQLPKDRFSAERLKGVDSTLKIQPAELGDSAMYLCASSVARDNEQFFGPGTRLTVL.

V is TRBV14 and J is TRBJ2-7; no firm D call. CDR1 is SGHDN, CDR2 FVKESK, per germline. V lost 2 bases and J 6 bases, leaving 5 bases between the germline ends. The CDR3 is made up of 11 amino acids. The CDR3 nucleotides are TGTGCCAGCAGCCAACAGGTCGAGCAGTACTTC. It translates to CASSQQVEQYF.

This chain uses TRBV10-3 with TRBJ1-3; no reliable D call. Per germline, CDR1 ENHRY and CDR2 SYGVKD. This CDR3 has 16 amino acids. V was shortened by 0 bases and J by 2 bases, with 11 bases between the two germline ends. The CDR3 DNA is TGTGCCATCAGTGAGTCTAAGGGTGTCCCTGGAAACACCATATATTTT. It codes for CAISESKGVPGNTIYF.

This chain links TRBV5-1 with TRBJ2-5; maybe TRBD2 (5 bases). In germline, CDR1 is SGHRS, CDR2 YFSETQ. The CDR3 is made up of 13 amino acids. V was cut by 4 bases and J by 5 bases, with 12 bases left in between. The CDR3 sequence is CASSARAGETQYF. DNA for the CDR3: TGCGCCAGCAGCGCGAGGGCCGGGGAGACCCAGTACTTC.

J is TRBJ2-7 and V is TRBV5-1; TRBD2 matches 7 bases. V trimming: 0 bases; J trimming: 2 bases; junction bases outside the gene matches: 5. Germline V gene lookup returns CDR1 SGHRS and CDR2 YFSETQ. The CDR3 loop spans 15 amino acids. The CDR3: CASSLVHGTTYEQYF. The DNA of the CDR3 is TGCGCCAGCAGCTTGGTGCACGGGACTACCTACGAGCAGTACTTC.

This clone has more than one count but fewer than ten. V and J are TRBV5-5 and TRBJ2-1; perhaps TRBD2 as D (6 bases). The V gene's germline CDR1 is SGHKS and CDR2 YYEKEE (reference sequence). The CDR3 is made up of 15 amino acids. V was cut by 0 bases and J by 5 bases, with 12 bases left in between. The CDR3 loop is CASSLGASVDNEQFF. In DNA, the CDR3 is TGTGCCAGCAGCTTGGGAGCTAGCGTGGACAATGAGCAGTTCTTC.

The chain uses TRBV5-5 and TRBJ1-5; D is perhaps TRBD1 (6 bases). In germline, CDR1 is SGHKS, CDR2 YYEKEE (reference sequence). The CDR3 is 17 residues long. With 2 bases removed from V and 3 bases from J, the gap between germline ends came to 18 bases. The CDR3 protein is CASSLRAGDVDNQPQHF. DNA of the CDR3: TGTGCCAGCAGCTTAAGGGCAGGGGACGTGGACAATCAGCCCCAGCATTTT.

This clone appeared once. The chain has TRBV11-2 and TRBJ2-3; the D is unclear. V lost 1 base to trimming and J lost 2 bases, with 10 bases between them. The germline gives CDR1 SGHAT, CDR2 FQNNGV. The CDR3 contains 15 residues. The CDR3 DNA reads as TGTGCCAGCAGCTTAGGCCCAACCTACACAGATACGCAGTATTTT. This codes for CASSLGPTYTDTQYF.

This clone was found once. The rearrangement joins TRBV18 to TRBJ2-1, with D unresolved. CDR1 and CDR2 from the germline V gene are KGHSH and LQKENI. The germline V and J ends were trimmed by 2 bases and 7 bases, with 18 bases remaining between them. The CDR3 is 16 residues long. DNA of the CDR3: TGTGCCAGCTCACCAGCCAGGCAGCTCTTCATAAATGAGCAGTTCTTC. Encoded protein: CASSPARQLFINEQFF.

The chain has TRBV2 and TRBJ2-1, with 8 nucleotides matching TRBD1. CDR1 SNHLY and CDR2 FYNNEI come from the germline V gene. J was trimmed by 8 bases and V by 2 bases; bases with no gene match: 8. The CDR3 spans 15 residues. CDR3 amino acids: CASSERQGAIDEQFF. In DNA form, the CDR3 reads TGTGCCAGCAGTGAACGGCAGGGGGCGATCGATGAGCAGTTCTTC.

The CDR3: CASSLGTVNTGELFF. In DNA, the CDR3 is TGTGCCAGCAGCCTTGGGACTGTAAACACCGGGGAGCTGTTTTTT. V gene TRBV5-5 combines with J gene TRBJ2-2; D perhaps matches TRBD2 (6 bases). From germline, CDR1 is SGHKS and CDR2 YYEKEE (reference sequence). V was clipped by 4 bases and J by 2 bases, with 12 bases between them. The CDR3 has 15 residues.

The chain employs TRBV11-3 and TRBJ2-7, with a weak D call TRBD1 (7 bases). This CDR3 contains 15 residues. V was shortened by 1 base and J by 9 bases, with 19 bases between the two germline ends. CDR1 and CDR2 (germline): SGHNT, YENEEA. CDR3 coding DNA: TGTGCCAGCAGCTTAGGAGGAGGGGGCTCCGTGGTGCAGTACTTC. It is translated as CASSLGGGGSVVQYF.

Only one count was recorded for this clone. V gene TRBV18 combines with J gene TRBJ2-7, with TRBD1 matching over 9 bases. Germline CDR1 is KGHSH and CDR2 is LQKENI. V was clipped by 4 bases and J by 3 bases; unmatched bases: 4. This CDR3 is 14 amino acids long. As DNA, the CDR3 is TGTGCCAGCTCACTACAGGGGGCTATCTACGAGCAGTACTTC. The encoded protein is CASSLQGAIYEQYF. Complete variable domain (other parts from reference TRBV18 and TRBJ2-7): NAGVMQNPRHLVRRRGQEARLRCSPMKGHSHVYWYRQLPEEGLKFMVYLQKENIIDESGMPKERFSAEFPKEGPSILRIQQVVRGDSAAYFCASSLQGAIYEQYFGPGTRLTVT.

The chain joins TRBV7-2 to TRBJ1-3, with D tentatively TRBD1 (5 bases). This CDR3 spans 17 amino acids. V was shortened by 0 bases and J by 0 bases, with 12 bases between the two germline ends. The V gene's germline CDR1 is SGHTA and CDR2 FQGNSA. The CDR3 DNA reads TGTGCCAGCAGCTTAGCGGTACAGGCCAGCTCTGGAAACACCATATATTTT. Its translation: CASSLAVQASSGNTIYF.

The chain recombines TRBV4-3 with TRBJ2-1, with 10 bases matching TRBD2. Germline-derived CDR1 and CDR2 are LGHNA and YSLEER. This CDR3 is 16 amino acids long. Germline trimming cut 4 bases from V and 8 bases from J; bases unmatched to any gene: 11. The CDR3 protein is CASSRRAAGGRDEQFF. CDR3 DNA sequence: TGCGCCAGCAGCCGGAGGGCAGCGGGAGGGCGGGATGAGCAGTTCTTC.

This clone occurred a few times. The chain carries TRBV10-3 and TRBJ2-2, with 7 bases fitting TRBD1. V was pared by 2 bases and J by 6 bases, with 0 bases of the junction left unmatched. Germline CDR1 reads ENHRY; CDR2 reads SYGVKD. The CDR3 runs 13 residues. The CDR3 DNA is TGTGCCATCAGTGAGCAGGGGGCCGGGGAGCTGTTTTTT. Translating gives CAISEQGAGELFF.